Listed below are T cell receptor beta chains from one sample, sequenced in a study of CD8+CD57+ T cells in acquired aplastic anemia. TCRdb itself ran the reads through MiXCR, one entry per CDR3 protein. Of approximately 190,000 distinct CDR3 sequences in the sample, 48% were seen once. Source material: sorted CD4+, CD8+, or CD8+CD57+ T cells (not recorded which) from PBMCs. These receptors were collected from a human donor with aplastic anemia. The conserved cysteine and the conserved F or W are not part of the CDR3 here. The size entry is marked missing in some rows and otherwise reads once, few, many or a size class.

j_call clone_size v_call cdr3_aa
TRBJ2-7 NA TRBV9 ASSAFTGGDEQY
TRBJ1-4 few TRBV15 ATSREGTTTNEKLF
TRBJ2-7 many TRBV12-3/TRBV12-4 ASSRTDYYEQY
TRBJ2-7 NA TRBV7-3 ASSVSGSHYEQY
TRBJ1-1 NA TRBV29-1 SVDGRLNTEAC
TRBJ2-7 NA TRBV24-1 ATSVGEQQY
TRBJ2-3 few TRBV10-3 ATLRTSGSTDTQY
TRBJ2-2 once TRBV2 ASSLTSGGTGELF
TRBJ2-2 NA TRBV20-1 SAEAGELF
TRBJ2-3 NA TRBV25-1 ASSETGTSGLSSADTRY
TRBJ2-3 NA TRBV2 ASSRLAQSTDTQY
TRBJ2-5 few TRBV24-1 ATSDPTPERETQY
TRBJ2-3 NA TRBV12-3/TRBV12-4 ASERDSLRRTSTDTQY
TRBJ2-3 NA TRBV5-1 ASSSREGTDTQY
TRBJ2-7 few TRBV7-2 ASSSSGIAYEQY
TRBJ2-7 NA TRBV5-4 ASKDSGNYEQY
TRBJ2-3 NA TRBV20-1 SASSYSRTGSTDTQY
TRBJ1-2 NA TRBV5-6 ASSPLRTGDGYT
TRBJ1-3 NA TRBV15 ATSRDGDSGNTIY
TRBJ1-1 NA TRBV20-1 SACEGANTEAF
TRBJ2-3 NA TRBV11-2 ASSTLAGARDTQY
TRBJ2-5 many TRBV7-2 ASSPERDQETQY
TRBJ2-5 NA TRBV25-1 ASSEYIASGETQY
TRBJ2-5 many TRBV6-1 ASRGETQY
TRBJ2-5 many TRBV9 ASSVRTGGGETQY
TRBJ2-1 NA TRBV7-3 ASSYDRNNEQF
TRBJ2-7 NA TRBV7-2 ASTATYEQY
TRBJ2-7 many TRBV9 ASSVGGTSEQY
TRBJ2-5 many TRBV2 ASGDRDQETQY
TRBJ2-7 NA TRBV25-1 ASSEQGQGLSYEQY
TRBJ2-3 NA TRBV10-3 AISGSTGIDTQY
TRBJ2-7 once TRBV11-2 ASSLETGGPCFEQY
TRBJ2-1 many TRBV5-7 ASSLASGGSYNEQF
TRBJ1-2 NA TRBV19 ASKEGMDYGYT
TRBJ1-2 NA TRBV10-3 AISESGGYT
TRBJ1-2 NA TRBV19 ATGVANYGYT
TRBJ2-7 NA TRBV7-9 ASSPSGRTYEQY
TRBJ2-1 once TRBV4-1 ASSQRGLAGDWNEQF